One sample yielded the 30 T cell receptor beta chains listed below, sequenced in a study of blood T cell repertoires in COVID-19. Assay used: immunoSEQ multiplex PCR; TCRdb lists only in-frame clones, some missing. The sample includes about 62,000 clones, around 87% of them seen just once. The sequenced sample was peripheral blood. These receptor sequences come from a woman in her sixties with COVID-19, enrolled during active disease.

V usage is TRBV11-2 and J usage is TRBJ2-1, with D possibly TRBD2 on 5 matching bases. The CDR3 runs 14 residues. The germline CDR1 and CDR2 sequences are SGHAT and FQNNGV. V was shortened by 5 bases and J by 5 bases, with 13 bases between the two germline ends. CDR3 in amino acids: CASSPGLENNEQFF. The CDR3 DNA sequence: TGTGCCAGCAGCCCTGGACTGGAGAACAATGAGCAGTTCTTC.

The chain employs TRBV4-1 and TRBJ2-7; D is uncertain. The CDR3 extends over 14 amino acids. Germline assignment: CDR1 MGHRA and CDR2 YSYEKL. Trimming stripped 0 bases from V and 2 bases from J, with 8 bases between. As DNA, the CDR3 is TGCGCCAGCAGCCAAGATCCCCCGGCCTACGAGCAGTACTTC. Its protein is CASSQDPPAYEQYF.

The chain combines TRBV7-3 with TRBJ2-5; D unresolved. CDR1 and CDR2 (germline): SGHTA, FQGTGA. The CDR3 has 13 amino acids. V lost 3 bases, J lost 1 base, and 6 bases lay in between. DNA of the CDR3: TGTGCCAGCAGCTTTGGCCCCCAAGAGACCCAGTACTTC. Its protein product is CASSFGPQETQYF.

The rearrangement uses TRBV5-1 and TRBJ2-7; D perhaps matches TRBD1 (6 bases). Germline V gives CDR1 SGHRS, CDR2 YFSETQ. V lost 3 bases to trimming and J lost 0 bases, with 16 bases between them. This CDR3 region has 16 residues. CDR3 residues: CASSSTVDRSSYEQYF. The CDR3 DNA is TGCGCCAGCAGCTCAACAGTAGACAGGAGCTCCTACGAGCAGTACTTC.

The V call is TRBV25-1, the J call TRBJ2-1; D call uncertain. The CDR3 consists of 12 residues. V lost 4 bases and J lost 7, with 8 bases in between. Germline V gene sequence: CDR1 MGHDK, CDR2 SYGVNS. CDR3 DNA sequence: TGTGCCAGCAGTGTGGGCCTAAATGAGCAGTTCTTC. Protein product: CASSVGLNEQFF. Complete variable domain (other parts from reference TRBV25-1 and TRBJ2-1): EADIYQTPRYLVIGTGKKITLECSQTMGHDKMYWYQQDPGMELHLIHYSYGVNSTEKGDLSSESTVSRIRTEHFPLTLESARPSHTSQYLCASSVGLNEQFFGPGTRLTVL.

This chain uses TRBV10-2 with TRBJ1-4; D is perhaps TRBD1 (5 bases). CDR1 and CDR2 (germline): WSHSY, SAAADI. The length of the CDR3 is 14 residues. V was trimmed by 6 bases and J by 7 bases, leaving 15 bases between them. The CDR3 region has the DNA TGCGCCAGCAGCGGGTTTAGGGGTTTTGAAAAACTGTTTTTT. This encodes CASSGFRGFEKLFF.

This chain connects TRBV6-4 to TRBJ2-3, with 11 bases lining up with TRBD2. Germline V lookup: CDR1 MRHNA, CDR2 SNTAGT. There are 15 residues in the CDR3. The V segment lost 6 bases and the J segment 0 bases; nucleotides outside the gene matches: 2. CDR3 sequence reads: CASSRTSGSTDTQYF. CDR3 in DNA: TGTGCCAGCAGCCGGACTAGCGGGAGCACAGATACGCAGTATTTT.

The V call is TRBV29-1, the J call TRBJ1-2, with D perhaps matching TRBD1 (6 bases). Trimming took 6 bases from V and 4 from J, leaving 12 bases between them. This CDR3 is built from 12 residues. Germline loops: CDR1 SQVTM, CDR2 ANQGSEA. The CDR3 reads CSVDGGPYGYTF. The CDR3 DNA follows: TGCAGCGTCGACGGGGGGCCCTATGGCTACACCTTC.

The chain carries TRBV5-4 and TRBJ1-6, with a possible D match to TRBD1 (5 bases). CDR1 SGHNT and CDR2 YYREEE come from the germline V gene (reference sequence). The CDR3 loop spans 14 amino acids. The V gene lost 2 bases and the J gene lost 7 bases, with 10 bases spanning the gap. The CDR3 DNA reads TGTGCCAGCAGCTTAGACTGGACAAATTCACCCCTCCACTTT. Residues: CASSLDWTNSPLHF.

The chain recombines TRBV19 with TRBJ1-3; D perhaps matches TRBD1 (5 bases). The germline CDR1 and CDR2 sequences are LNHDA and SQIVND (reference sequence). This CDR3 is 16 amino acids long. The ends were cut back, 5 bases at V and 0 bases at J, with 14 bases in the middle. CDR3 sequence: CASSLPPGFSGNTIYF. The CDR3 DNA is TGTGCCAGTAGTCTACCCCCAGGGTTCTCTGGAAACACCATATATTTT.

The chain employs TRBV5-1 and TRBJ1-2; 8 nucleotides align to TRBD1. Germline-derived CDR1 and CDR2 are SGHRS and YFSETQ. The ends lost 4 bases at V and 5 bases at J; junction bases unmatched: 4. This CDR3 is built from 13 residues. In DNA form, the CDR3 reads TGCGCCAGCAGCGGGCGACAGGGGTATGGCTACACCTTC. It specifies CASSGRQGYGYTF.

CDR3 sequence: CASSLRTGGNSPLHF. The CDR3 DNA reads TGTGCCAGCAGTTTACGTACAGGGGGGAATTCACCCCTCCACTTT. The rearrangement links TRBV28 to TRBJ1-6; 8 nucleotides agree with TRBD1. J was trimmed by 7 bases and V by 2 bases; bases with no gene match: 4. The germline gives CDR1 MDHEN, CDR2 SYDVKM. The CDR3 is made up of 15 amino acids.

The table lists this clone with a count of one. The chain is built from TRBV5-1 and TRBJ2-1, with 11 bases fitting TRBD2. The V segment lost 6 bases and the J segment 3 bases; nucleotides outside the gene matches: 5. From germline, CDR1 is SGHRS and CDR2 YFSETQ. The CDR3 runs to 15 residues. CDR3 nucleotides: TGCGCCAGCACCGAGGGACTAGCGGACTACAATGAGCAGTTCTTC. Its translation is CASTEGLADYNEQFF.

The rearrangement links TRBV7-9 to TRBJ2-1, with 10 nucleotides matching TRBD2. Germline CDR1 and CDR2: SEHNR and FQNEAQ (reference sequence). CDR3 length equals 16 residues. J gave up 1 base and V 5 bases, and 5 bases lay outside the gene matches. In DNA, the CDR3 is TGTGCCAGCAGCCCCAGCGGGAGGGATTCCTACAATGAGCAGTTCTTC. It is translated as CASSPSGRDSYNEQFF. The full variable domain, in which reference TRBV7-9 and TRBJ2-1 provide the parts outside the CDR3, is DTGVSQNPRHKITKRGQNVTFRCDPISEHNRLYWYRQTLGQGPEFLTYFQNEAQLEKSRLLSDRFSAERPKGSFSTLEIQRTEQGDSAMYLCASSPSGRDSYNEQFFGPGTRLTVL.

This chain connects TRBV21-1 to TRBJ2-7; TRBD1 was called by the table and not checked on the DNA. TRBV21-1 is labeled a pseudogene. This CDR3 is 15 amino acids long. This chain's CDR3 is CASSKETGSSYEQYF. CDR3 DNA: TGTGCCAGCAGCAAAGAGACAGGGAGCTCCTACGAGCAGTACTTC.

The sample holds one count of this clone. The CDR3 loop is CASSLGQGPKTQYF. The CDR3 nucleotides read TGTGCCAGCAGCTTGGGACAGGGCCCAAAGACCCAGTACTTC. The gene calls are TRBV9 and TRBJ2-5, with TRBD1 identical over 9 bases. The germline gives CDR1 SGDLS, CDR2 YYNGEE. V lost 4 bases, J lost 6 bases, and 7 bases stayed unmatched. The length of the CDR3 is 14 residues.

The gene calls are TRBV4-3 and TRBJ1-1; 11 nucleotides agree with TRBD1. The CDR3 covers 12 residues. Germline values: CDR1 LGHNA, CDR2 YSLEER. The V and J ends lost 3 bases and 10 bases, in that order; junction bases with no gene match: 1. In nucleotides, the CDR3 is TGCGCCAGCAGCCACGGACAGGGGGCAGCTTTCTTT. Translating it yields CASSHGQGAAFF.

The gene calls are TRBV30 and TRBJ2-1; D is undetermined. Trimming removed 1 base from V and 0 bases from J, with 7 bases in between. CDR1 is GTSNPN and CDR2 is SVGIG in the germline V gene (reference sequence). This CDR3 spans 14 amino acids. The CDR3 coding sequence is TGTGCCTGGAGTGGCGACAACTCCTACAATGAGCAGTTCTTC. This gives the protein CAWSGDNSYNEQFF.

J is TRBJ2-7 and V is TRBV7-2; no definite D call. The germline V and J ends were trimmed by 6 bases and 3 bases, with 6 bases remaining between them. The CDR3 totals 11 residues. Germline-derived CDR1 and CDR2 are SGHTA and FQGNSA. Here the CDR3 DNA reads TGTGCCAGCAGTTCAAACTACGAGCAGTACTTC. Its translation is CASSSNYEQYF.

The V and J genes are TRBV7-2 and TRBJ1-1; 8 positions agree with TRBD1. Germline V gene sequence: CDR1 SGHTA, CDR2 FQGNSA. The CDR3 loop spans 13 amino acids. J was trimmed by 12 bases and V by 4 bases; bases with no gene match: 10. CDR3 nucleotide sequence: TGTGCCAGCAGCTATAGACAGGGGCCCTCACCTTTCTTT. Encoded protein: CASSYRQGPSPFF.

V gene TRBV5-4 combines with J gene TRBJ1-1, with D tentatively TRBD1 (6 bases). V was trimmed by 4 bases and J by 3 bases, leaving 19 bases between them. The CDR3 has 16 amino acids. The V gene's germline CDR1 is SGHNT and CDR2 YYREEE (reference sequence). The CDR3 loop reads CASSPEGGLADTEAFF. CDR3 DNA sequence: TGTGCCAGCAGCCCCGAGGGGGGGTTAGCGGACACTGAAGCTTTCTTT.

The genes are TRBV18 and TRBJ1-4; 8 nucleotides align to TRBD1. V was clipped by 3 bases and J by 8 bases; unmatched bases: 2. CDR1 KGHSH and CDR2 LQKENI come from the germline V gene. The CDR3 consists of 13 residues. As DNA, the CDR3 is TGTGCCAGCTCACCGACAGGGGCCGAAAAACTGTTTTTT. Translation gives CASSPTGAEKLFF.

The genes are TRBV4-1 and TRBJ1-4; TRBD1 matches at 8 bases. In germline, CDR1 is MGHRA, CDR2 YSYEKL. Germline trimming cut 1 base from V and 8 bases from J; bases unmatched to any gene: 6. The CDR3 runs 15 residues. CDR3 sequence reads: CASSQAGTGQEKLFF. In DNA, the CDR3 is TGCGCCAGCAGCCAAGCCGGGACAGGTCAAGAAAAACTGTTTTTT.

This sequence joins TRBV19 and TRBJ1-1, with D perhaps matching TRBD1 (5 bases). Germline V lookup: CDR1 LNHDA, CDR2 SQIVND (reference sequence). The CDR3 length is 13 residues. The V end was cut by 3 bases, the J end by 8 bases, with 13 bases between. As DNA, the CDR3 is TGTGCCAGTAGTATCAACAGGTACTCAGAAGCTTTCTTT. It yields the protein CASSINRYSEAFF.

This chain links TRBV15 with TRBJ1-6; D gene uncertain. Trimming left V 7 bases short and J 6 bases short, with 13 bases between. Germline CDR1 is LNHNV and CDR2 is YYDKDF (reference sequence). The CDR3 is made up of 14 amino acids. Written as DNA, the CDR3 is TGTGCCACCAATGTCAGAGGTTTTAATTCACCCCTCCACTTT. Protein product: CATNVRGFNSPLHF.

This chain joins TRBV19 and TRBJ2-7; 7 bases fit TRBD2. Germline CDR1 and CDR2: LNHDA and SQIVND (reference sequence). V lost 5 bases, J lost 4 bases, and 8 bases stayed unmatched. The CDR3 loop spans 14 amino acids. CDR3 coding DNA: TGTGCCAGTAGTGTCGGGACGGGGGGTTACGAGCAGTACTTC. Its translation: CASSVGTGGYEQYF.

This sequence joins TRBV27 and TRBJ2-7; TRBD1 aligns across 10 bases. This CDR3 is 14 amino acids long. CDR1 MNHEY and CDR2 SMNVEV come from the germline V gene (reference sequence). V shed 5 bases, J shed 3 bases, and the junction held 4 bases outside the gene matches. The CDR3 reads CASSPGTGVYEQYF. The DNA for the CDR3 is TGTGCCAGCAGTCCCGGGACAGGGGTCTACGAGCAGTACTTC.

CDR3: CASSLASPQGGTEAFF. The CDR3 DNA sequence: TGTGCCAGCAGCTTAGCGTCTCCACAGGGTGGCACTGAAGCTTTCTTT. J is TRBJ1-1 and V is TRBV7-9; weak D call: TRBD1 (6 bases). The CDR3 has 16 residues. The germline V and J ends were trimmed by 0 bases and 4 bases, with 15 bases remaining between them. CDR1 and CDR2 from the germline V gene are SEHNR and FQNEAQ (reference sequence).

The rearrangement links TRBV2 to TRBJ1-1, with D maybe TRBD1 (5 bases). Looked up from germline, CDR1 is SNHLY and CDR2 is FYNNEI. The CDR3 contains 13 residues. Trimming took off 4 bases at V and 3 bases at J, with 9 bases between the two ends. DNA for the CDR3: TGTGCCAGCAGTGTAGGCAGGGACACTGAAGCTTTCTTT. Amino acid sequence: CASSVGRDTEAFF.

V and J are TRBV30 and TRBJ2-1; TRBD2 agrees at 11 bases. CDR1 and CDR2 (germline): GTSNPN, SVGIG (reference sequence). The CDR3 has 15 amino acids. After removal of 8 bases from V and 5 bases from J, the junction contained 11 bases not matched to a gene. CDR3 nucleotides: TGTGCCCTGGGCACTAGCGGGAGAGTAGACAATGAGCAGTTCTTC. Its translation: CALGTSGRVDNEQFF.